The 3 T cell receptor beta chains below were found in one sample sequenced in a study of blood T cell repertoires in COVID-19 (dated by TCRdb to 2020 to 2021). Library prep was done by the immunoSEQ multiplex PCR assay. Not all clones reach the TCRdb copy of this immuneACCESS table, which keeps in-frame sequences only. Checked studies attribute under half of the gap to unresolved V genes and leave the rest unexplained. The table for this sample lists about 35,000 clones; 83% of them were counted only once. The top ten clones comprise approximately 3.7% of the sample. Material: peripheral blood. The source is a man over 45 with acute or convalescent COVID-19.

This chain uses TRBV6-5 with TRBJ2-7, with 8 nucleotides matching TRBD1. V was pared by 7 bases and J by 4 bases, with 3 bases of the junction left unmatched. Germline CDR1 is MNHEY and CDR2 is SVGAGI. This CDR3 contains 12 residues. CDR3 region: CASTRTGYEQYF. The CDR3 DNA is TGTGCCAGCACACGGACAGGGTACGAGCAGTACTTC.

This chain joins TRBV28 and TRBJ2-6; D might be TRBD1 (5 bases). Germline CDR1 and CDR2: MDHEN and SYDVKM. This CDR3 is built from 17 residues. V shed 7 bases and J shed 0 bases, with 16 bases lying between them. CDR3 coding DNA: TGTGCCAGCATGAGACAGCCTTTATCCTCTGGGGCCAACGTCCTGACTTTC. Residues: CASMRQPLSSGANVLTF.

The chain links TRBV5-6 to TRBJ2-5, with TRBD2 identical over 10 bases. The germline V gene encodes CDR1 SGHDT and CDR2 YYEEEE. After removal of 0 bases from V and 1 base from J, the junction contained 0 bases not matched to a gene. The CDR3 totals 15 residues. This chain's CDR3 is CASSLERGGQETQYF. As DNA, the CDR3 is TGTGCCAGCAGCTTGGAGCGGGGGGGCCAAGAGACCCAGTACTTC.